These 10 T cell receptor beta chains came from one sample sequenced in a study of prognosis after radiotherapy for stage I lung cancer. Amplification of TCR beta CDR3 from genomic DNA used two-round multiplex PCR. Individual primers that were specific to each TRBV and TRBJ gene served in first-round PCR. A single record per CDR3 protein comes from TCRdb applying MiXCR to the multiplex PCR reads. The sample consists of about 22,000 distinct CDR3 sequences, approximately 45% of them appearing once. Material: PBMCs, obtained before or after stereotactic body radiation therapy (not recorded which). Receptors originate from a donor at least 50 years old with non-small cell lung cancer.

With regard to this clonotype: An end of the junction differs from the germline gene, which may be a read error. The rearrangement joins TRBV19 to TRBJ1-2; no firm D call. The germline CDR1 and CDR2 sequences are LNHDA and SQIVND (reference sequence). This CDR3 is built from 15 residues. CDR3 sequence reads: CASNPVPWENYVYTF. CDR3 DNA sequence: TGTGCCAGTAACCCCGTACCGTGGGAAAACTATGTCTACACCTTC.

V is TRBV28 and J is TRBJ2-3, with TRBD2 matching over 7 bases. The CDR3 runs to 15 residues. J was trimmed by 2 bases and V by 3 bases; bases with no gene match: 5. Germline V gene sequence: CDR1 MDHEN, CDR2 SYDVKM. Written as DNA, the CDR3 is TGTGCCAGCAGTTTGACCAGCGGGGCCACAGATACGCAGTATTTT. This gives the protein CASSLTSGATDTQYF.

The V and J genes are TRBV28 and TRBJ1-2; TRBD1 matches 7 bases. After removal of 8 bases from V and 2 bases from J, the junction contained 5 bases not matched to a gene. This CDR3 spans 13 amino acids. CDR1 MDHEN and CDR2 SYDVKM come from the germline V gene. The CDR3 bases are TGTGCCAGCGGGGACAGTCTGAACTATGGCTACACCTTC. Its translation is CASGDSLNYGYTF.

Only a few counts were recorded for this clonotype. The chain has TRBV2 and TRBJ1-6; D is undetermined. This CDR3 comprises 13 residues. The germline gives CDR1 SNHLY, CDR2 FYNNEI. The V end lost 7 bases, the J end lost 7 bases, and 11 bases lay between the germline ends. The CDR3 nucleotides read TGTGCCAGCAATTTAATAAAGAATTCACCCCTCCACTTT. Residues: CASNLIKNSPLHF.

Of note for this clonotype: Given a far larger clone just one base away, this is likely a sequencing read error. This chain uses TRBV11-2 with TRBJ2-7, with D unresolved. V was clipped by 8 bases and J by 8 bases, with 13 bases between them. The CDR3 is made up of 11 amino acids. Germline V gene sequence: CDR1 SGHAT, CDR2 FQNNGV. The CDR3 nucleotides read TGTGCCAGCGCAAAGAATTACAAGCAGTACTTC. Its protein is CASAKNYKQYF.

In its sample, this clonotype was seen many times. V gene TRBV5-1 combines with J gene TRBJ1-1, with D maybe TRBD1 (5 bases). V lost 1 base and J lost 1, with 11 bases in between. Germline V gene data show CDR1 as SGHRS and CDR2 as YFSETQ. The CDR3 spans 15 residues. The CDR3 bases are TGCGCCAGCAGCTTGTCGGGGGGGGGGAACACTGAAGCTTTCTTT. Protein: CASSLSGGGNTEAFF.

Details on this clonotype: It may be a read error: a sequence one base away is much more abundant. The V and J genes are TRBV4-1 and TRBJ2-3, with a weak D call TRBD2 (6 bases). The V gene lost 4 bases and the J gene lost 0 bases, with 11 bases spanning the gap. The CDR3 loop spans 15 amino acids. In germline, CDR1 is MGHRA, CDR2 YSYEKL. CDR3 in DNA: TGCGCCAGCAGCCCGACTAGAGGGAGCACAGATACGCAGTATTTT. As protein: CASSPTRGSTDTQYF.

There are many counts of this clonotype. This chain links TRBV3-1 with TRBJ1-5; D is perhaps TRBD1 (5 bases). The CDR3 length is 12 residues. The germline CDR1 and CDR2 sequences are LGHDT and YNNKEL (reference sequence). V lost 2 bases to trimming and J lost 9 bases, with 8 bases between them. Here the CDR3 DNA reads TGTGCCAGCAGCCAACCCCAGGGGCCCCAGCATTTT. It specifies CASSQPQGPQHF.

The chain is built from TRBV11-3 and TRBJ1-1; a possible D gene is TRBD1 (6 bases). This CDR3 has 14 amino acids. Deletions cut 5 bases from V and 1 base from J, with 11 bases between. Per the germline V gene, CDR1 is SGHNT and CDR2 is YENEEA. The CDR3 loop reads CASSNRVGNTEAFF. The DNA for the CDR3 is TGTGCCAGCAGCAACAGGGTTGGGAACACTGAAGCTTTCTTT.

The V and J genes are TRBV7-9 and TRBJ2-3, with a weak D call TRBD2 (6 bases). Per the germline V gene, CDR1 is SEHNR and CDR2 is FQNEAQ (reference sequence). Trimming took 6 bases from V and 2 from J, leaving 15 bases between them. CDR3 length: 15 residues. CDR3 region: CASSSRDFHTDTQYF. For the CDR3, the DNA is TGTGCCAGCAGTAGCCGGGACTTTCACACAGATACGCAGTATTTT.